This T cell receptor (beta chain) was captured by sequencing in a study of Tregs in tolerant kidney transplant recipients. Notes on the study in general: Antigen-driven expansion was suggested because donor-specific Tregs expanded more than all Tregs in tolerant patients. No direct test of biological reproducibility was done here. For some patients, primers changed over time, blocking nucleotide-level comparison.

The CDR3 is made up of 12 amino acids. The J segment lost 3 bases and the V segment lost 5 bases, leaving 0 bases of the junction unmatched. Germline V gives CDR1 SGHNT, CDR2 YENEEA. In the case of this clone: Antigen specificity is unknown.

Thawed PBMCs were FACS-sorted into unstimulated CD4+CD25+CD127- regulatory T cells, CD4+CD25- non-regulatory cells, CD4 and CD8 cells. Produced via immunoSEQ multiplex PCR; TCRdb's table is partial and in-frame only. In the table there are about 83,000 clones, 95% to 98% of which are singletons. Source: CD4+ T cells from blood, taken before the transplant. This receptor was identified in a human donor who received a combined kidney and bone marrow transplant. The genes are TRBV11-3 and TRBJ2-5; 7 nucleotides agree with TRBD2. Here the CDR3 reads CASSGGEETQYF. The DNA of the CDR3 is TGTGCCAGCAGCGGGGGGGAAGAGACCCAGTACTTC.